The entry that follows covers one T cell receptor (beta chain) sequence. Antigen specificity is unknown. CDR3 length equals 16 residues. The germline gives CDR1 MNHNS, CDR2 SASEGT. The sample belongs to a study of human CD8 memory T cell subsets. Findings and limits, study-wide: Unlike effector memory cells, stem-like memory and precursor exhausted T cells displayed similarly high diversity.

Total CD8+ T cells were enriched by negative magnetic separation. The authors obtained RNA from duplicate vials, each holding more than 120,000 sorted CD8+ T cells, for every subset. UMI-labeled 5' RACE yielded the TCR beta libraries. With the 5' RACE reads reprocessed, TCRdb shows one record per CDR3 protein and no DNA. The data include about 6,000 distinct CDR3 sequences; the top ten clones carry around 30%. The chain combines TRBV6-1 with TRBJ2-5; TCRdb gives TRBD2 as the D gene, but with no DNA this cannot be confirmed. The clonotype originates from a human donor in good health. Sequenced material: CD8+ effector memory T cells (TEM) sorted from PBMCs. Subset meaning: effector memory CD8 T cells, CCR7- CD45RO+ CD95+. CDR3 region: CASSELAGGPQETQYF.